The 23 T cell receptor beta chains below were found in one sample sequenced in a study of identical twins. TCRdb itself ran the 5' RACE reads through MiXCR, one entry per CDR3 protein. The repertoire has approximately 680,000 distinct CDR3 sequences, 7.1% of them found once; the top ten carry around 1.6%. These data also featured in a second study, about yellow fever vaccine responses in identical twins.

Sequences were obtained from PBMCs. The receptors were sampled from a woman aged 18-29 years in good health.

CDR3 bases: TGTGCCAGCAGCTTAGTTTTGGATCCGGGGGCGGAGACCCAGTACTTC. Amino acid sequence: CASSLVLDPGAETQYF. J is TRBJ2-5 and V is TRBV7-7; tentatively, D is TRBD1 or TRBD2 (6 bases each). V was pared by 1 base and J by 5 bases, with 17 bases between. CDR1 and CDR2 from the germline V gene are SSHAT and FNYEAQ (reference sequence). The CDR3 runs to 16 residues.

This clonotype has only a few counts. V gene TRBV4-1 combines with J gene TRBJ2-6; D possibly uses TRBD1 or TRBD2 (5 bases each). Germline assignment: CDR1 MGHRA and CDR2 YSYEKL. The CDR3 is 15 amino acids. V lost 7 bases to trimming and J lost 0 bases, with 10 bases between them. CDR3 DNA sequence: TGCGCCAGCACCGAGGGGAGCTCTGGGGCCAACGTCCTGACTTTC. The encoded protein is CASTEGSSGANVLTF.

This clonotype has a handful of counts. J is TRBJ2-2 and V is TRBV2; a possible D gene is TRBD1 (6 bases). CDR3 size: 17 residues. V was cut by 1 base and J by 0 bases, with 12 bases left in between. CDR1 is SNHLY and CDR2 is FYNNEI in the germline V gene. The CDR3 region is CASSEERGTPNTGELFF. As DNA, the CDR3 is TGTGCCAGCAGTGAAGAAAGAGGGACACCGAACACCGGGGAGCTGTTTTTT.

The table lists this clonotype with a few counts. This rearrangement joins TRBV2 to TRBJ2-3; possibly TRBD2 for D (5 bases). Deletions cut 8 bases from V and 2 bases from J, with 14 bases between. The CDR3 is 14 residues long. The germline V gene encodes CDR1 SNHLY and CDR2 FYNNEI. This chain's CDR3 is CASEDGEYTDTQYF. The CDR3 DNA follows: TGTGCCAGCGAAGACGGGGAATACACAGATACGCAGTATTTT. Filled out from reference TRBV2 and TRBJ2-3, the complete variable domain reads EPEVTQTPSHQVTQMGQEVILRCVPISNHLYFYWYRQILGQKVEFLVSFYNNEISEKSEIFDDQFSVERPDGSNFTLKIRSTKLEDSAMYFCASEDGEYTDTQYFGPGTRLTVL.

This clonotype was counted a few times. The rearrangement joins TRBV28 to TRBJ2-3; 8 bases are shared with TRBD2. This CDR3 has 15 amino acids. V dropped 7 bases and J dropped 2; count of bases not matched to a gene: 8. Germline CDR1 reads MDHEN; CDR2 reads SYDVKM. CDR3 protein: CASKKGSGITDTQYF. CDR3 coding DNA: TGTGCCAGCAAAAAAGGTAGCGGGATCACAGATACGCAGTATTTT. Full variable domain (outside the CDR3, taken from reference TRBV28 and TRBJ2-3): DVKVTQSSRYLVKRTGEKVFLECVQDMDHENMFWYRQDPGLGLRLIYFSYDVKMKEKGDIPEGYSVSREKKERFSLILESASTNQTSMYLCASKKGSGITDTQYFGPGTRLTVL.

The chain employs TRBV2 and TRBJ2-1, with 11 bases aligning to TRBD2. V was clipped by 9 bases and J by 9 bases; unmatched bases: 7. The germline V gene encodes CDR1 SNHLY and CDR2 FYNNEI. The CDR3 loop spans 13 amino acids. DNA of the CDR3: TGTGCCAGTAGCGGGAGGGAGGAAAGTGAGCAGTTCTTC. This gives the protein CASSGREESEQFF.

With respect to this clonotype: It may be a read error: a sequence one base away is much more abundant. The J gene is TRBJ2-1, the V gene TRBV9, with 13 bases lining up with TRBD2. CDR3 size: 14 residues. CDR1 SGDLS and CDR2 YYNGEE come from the germline V gene. The V segment lost 3 bases and the J segment 9 bases; nucleotides outside the gene matches: 3. The CDR3 coding sequence is TGTGCCAGCAGCGCAGGACTAGCGGGAGTTGAGCAGTTCTTC. This codes for CASSAGLAGVEQFF. The full variable domain, in which reference TRBV9 and TRBJ2-1 provide the parts outside the CDR3, is DSGVTQTPKHLITATGQRVTLRCSPRSGDLSVYWYQQSLDQGLQFLIQYYNGEERAKGNILERFSAQQFPDLHSELNLSSLELGDSALYFCASSAGLAGVEQFFGPGTRLTVL.

This clonotype was seen repeatedly, ten times or more. This sequence joins TRBV7-2 and TRBJ1-3; 10 bases align to TRBD1. Trimming cost V 8 bases and J 2 bases; bases outside gene matches: 6. CDR3 length equals 15 residues. Per the germline V gene, CDR1 is SGHTA and CDR2 is FQGNSA. CDR3 DNA: TGTGCCAGCTTTTTGGGGACAGGGGCTGGAAACACCATATATTTT. It is translated as CASFLGTGAGNTIYF.

This clonotype was seen more than once but under ten times. The V gene is TRBV6-1, the J gene TRBJ1-2, with D perhaps TRBD1 (5 bases). Germline V gene sequence: CDR1 MNHNS, CDR2 SASEGT. Trimming cost V 3 bases and J 7 bases, with 12 bases left between them. The CDR3 runs 13 residues. Here the CDR3 DNA reads TGTGCCAGCAGTGACAGGGAGCGGTTTGGCTACACCTTC. It is translated as CASSDRERFGYTF.

This clonotype has only a few counts. The V call is TRBV5-1, the J call TRBJ2-1, with 7 bases fitting TRBD2. The CDR3 extends over 15 amino acids. In germline, CDR1 is SGHRS, CDR2 YFSETQ. The V gene end was trimmed by 0 bases and the J gene end by 5 bases; junction bases not matched to a gene: 5. The chain's CDR3 is CASSLEERGHNEQFF. The CDR3 nucleotides are TGCGCCAGCAGCTTGGAGGAGCGGGGACACAATGAGCAGTTCTTC.

This clonotype was counted ten times or more. The CDR3, as DNA: TGTGCCAGCAGCCAAGCCGGCGGGGCCTCCTATAATTCACCCCTCCACTTT. It encodes CASSQAGGASYNSPLHF. The chain uses TRBV3-1 and TRBJ1-6; tentatively, D is TRBD1 (5 bases). The V and J ends lost 1 base and 0 bases respectively, with 10 bases between them. Germline V gene data show CDR1 as LGHDT and CDR2 as YNNKEL (reference sequence). This CDR3 is 17 amino acids long.

On this clonotype: A much bigger clone sits one base away, suggesting this may be a read error. The chain combines TRBV10-3 with TRBJ1-6, with D hard to call. Trimming pared 2 bases from V and 7 bases from J, leaving 9 bases between. This CDR3 region has 14 residues. Germline V gene lookup returns CDR1 ENHRY and CDR2 SYGVKD. CDR3 residues: CAISETRGNSPLHF. The DNA for the CDR3 is TGTGCCATCAGTGAGACCAGAGGGAATTCACCCCTCCACTTT.

This clonotype was detected only a few times. The chain carries TRBV28 and TRBJ2-1; no reliable D call. V shed 5 bases and J shed 0 bases, with 14 bases lying between them. There are 16 residues in the CDR3. Germline CDR1 reads MDHEN; CDR2 reads SYDVKM. CDR3 amino acids: CASSPSSPSSYNEQFF. CDR3 coding DNA: TGTGCCAGCAGTCCGTCGTCACCTAGCTCCTACAATGAGCAGTTCTTC.

In this sample, this clonotype turned up a few times. The genes are TRBV3-1 and TRBJ2-2; TRBD1 matches at 7 bases. J lost 6 bases, V lost 0 bases, and 4 bases had no gene match. The V gene's germline CDR1 is LGHDT and CDR2 YNNKEL (reference sequence). CDR3 length: 15 amino acids. In nucleotides, the CDR3 is TGTGCCAGCAGCCAAGAAAACAGGGGATCCGGGGAGCTGTTTTTT. Its translation is CASSQENRGSGELFF.

This clonotype was counted only a few times. The rearrangement uses TRBV9 and TRBJ2-1; 11 bases are shared with TRBD2. Germline V gives CDR1 SGDLS, CDR2 YYNGEE. This CDR3 contains 18 residues. J was trimmed by 1 base and V by 0 bases; bases with no gene match: 6. CDR3 loop: CASSVASTSGTSYNEQFF. CDR3 nucleotide sequence: TGTGCCAGCAGCGTAGCCTCGACTAGCGGGACATCCTACAATGAGCAGTTCTTC.

This clonotype was found a few times. The gene calls are TRBV28 and TRBJ2-7; D remains ambiguous. The V gene's germline CDR1 is MDHEN and CDR2 SYDVKM. The V end was cut by 3 bases, the J end by 1 base, with 16 bases between. The CDR3 spans 16 residues. CDR3 loop: CASSLAGQVLSYEQYV. Here the CDR3 DNA reads TGTGCCAGCAGTTTGGCAGGCCAGGTTTTATCCTACGAGCAGTACGTC.

The CDR3 reads CATSDPGGSSTDTQYF. CDR3 coding DNA: TGTGCCACCAGTGACCCAGGGGGCAGCAGCACAGATACGCAGTATTTT. The V and J genes are TRBV24-1 and TRBJ2-3; the match to TRBD1 covers 8 bases. Looked up from germline, CDR1 is KGHDR and CDR2 is SFDVKD. The CDR3 sequence is 16 residues long. V was pared by 4 bases and J by 0 bases, with 5 bases of the junction left unmatched.

This clonotype was seen more than once but under ten times. The V call is TRBV6-1, the J call TRBJ2-6, with a possible D match to TRBD2 (6 bases). Trimming took 6 bases from V and 0 from J, leaving 12 bases between them. Germline V gene sequence: CDR1 MNHNS, CDR2 SASEGT. This CDR3 has 16 residues. The CDR3 loop reads CASRMEGSSGANVLTF. CDR3 bases: TGTGCCAGCAGGATGGAGGGGAGCTCTGGGGCCAACGTCCTGACTTTC.

This clonotype appeared many times. This chain uses TRBV12-3 or TRBV12-4 with TRBJ1-2, with no clear D. The CDR3 is 11 residues long. V lost 6 bases and J lost 1, with 3 bases in between. This CDR3 reads CASRLNYGYTF. In DNA, the CDR3 is TGTGCCAGCAGGCTTAACTATGGCTACACCTTC.

This clonotype was counted only a few times. The CDR3 DNA follows: TGTGCCAGCTCCCCCCGTCACGGGACTAGTACTTACAATGAGCAGTTCTTC. Protein sequence: CASSPRHGTSTYNEQFF. The chain employs TRBV12-3 or TRBV12-4 and TRBJ2-1; TRBD2 agrees at 8 bases. CDR3 size: 17 residues. V trimming: 8 bases; J trimming: 4 bases; junction bases outside the gene matches: 16.

This clonotype was counted at least ten times. This chain uses TRBV20-1 with TRBJ2-5; a weak D match, TRBD2 (5 bases). Trimming cost V 0 bases and J 2 bases, with 10 bases left between them. Germline V gene sequence: CDR1 DFQATT, CDR2 SNEGSKA (reference sequence). The CDR3 length is 14 residues. In DNA, the CDR3 is TGCAGTGCTAGAGATAGGACTTTACAAGAGACCCAGTACTTC. It translates to CSARDRTLQETQYF.

The V gene is TRBV6-2 or TRBV6-3, the J gene TRBJ1-2; D is possibly TRBD1 (5 bases). The CDR3 has 12 residues. V lost 6 bases to trimming and J lost 8 bases, with 13 bases between them. Germline-derived CDR1 and CDR2 are MNHEY and SVGEGT. CDR3 in DNA: TGTGCCAGCAGGGTCGACAGTGGCGGCTACACCTTC. It yields the protein CASRVDSGGYTF.

A few counts support this clonotype. The chain recombines TRBV5-1 with TRBJ2-3, with a tentative D call TRBD1 (6 bases). This CDR3 contains 18 residues. Trimming took 1 base from V and 2 from J, leaving 20 bases between them. From germline, CDR1 is SGHRS and CDR2 YFSETQ. The CDR3 here is CASSLRPQHRVDTDTQYF. For the CDR3, the DNA is TGCGCCAGCAGCTTGAGACCCCAGCACAGGGTGGACACAGATACGCAGTATTTT.